The following is a T cell receptor (beta chain) sequence with its context. These data originate in a study of OX40 agonist ivuxolimab in advanced cancers. Background on the study: Three patients, one with hepatocellular carcinoma and two with cutaneous melanoma, responded partially.

Some clones are missing from TCRdb's copy, which holds only in-frame ones; the method was immunoSEQ multiplex PCR. This sample has about 66,000 clones; 91% occur once, and the top ten carry under 0.4%. The CDR3 loop spans 14 amino acids. Per germline, CDR1 SGHNT and CDR2 YYREEE (reference sequence). V dropped 6 bases and J dropped 0; count of bases not matched to a gene: 5. The starting material was CD4+ or CD8+ T cells sorted from blood, obtained in a trial of the OX40 agonist ivuxolimab. This sequence originates from an adult with an advanced solid tumor such as melanoma, head and neck, liver or kidney cancer. The chain has TRBV5-4 and TRBJ1-1; 7 nucleotides line up with TRBD1. CDR3 nucleotide sequence: TGTGCCAGCACCCTCAGGGGGATGAACACTGAAGCTTTCTTT. It is translated as CASTLRGMNTEAFF.